Below, 30 T cell receptor beta chains from the same sample are listed, as sequenced in a study of cytomegalovirus exposure and HLA in healthy donors. A multiplex PCR was run with 60 Vbeta primers and 13 Jbeta primers. The table came from immunoSEQ multiplex PCR; TCRdb's copy has only in-frame clones and leaves some out. The sample totals about 160,000 clones. The sample comprised PBMCs. These receptors were obtained from a woman in her sixties or seventies in good health and CMV-seronegative.

The chain combines TRBV6-5 with TRBJ1-2; no reliable D call. Trimming removed 5 bases from V and 2 bases from J, with 9 bases in between. The CDR3 contains 13 residues. Germline values: CDR1 MNHEY, CDR2 SVGAGI. CDR3 DNA sequence: TGTGCCAGCAGTCCCACATCAAACTATGGCTACACCTTC. As protein: CASSPTSNYGYTF.

The chain employs TRBV4-2 and TRBJ2-2; 9 positions agree with TRBD1. Germline CDR1 LGHNA, CDR2 YNFKEQ. J lost 4 bases, V lost 1 base, and 4 bases had no gene match. This CDR3 contains 16 residues. CDR3 coding DNA: TGTGCCAGCAGCCAAGGGGGACAGGGACCCACCGGGGAGCTGTTTTTT. This sequence encodes CASSQGGQGPTGELFF.

The V gene is TRBV7-2, the J gene TRBJ2-7; the match to TRBD2 covers 10 bases. J gave up 7 bases and V 6 bases, and 9 bases lay outside the gene matches. The germline V gene encodes CDR1 SGHTA and CDR2 FQGNSA. This CDR3 region has 14 residues. As DNA, the CDR3 is TGTGCCAGCAGACGGGGGACTAGCGTGGTAGAGCAGTACTTC. Residues: CASRRGTSVVEQYF. The variable domain in full, with the rest retrieved from reference TRBV7-2 and TRBJ2-7, is GAGVSQSPSNKVTEKGKDVELRCDPISGHTALYWYRQSLGQGLEFLIYFQGNSAPDKSGLPSDRFSAERTGGSVSTLTIQRTQQEDSAVYLCASRRGTSVVEQYFGPGTRLTVT.

The chain employs TRBV5-1 and TRBJ1-1; no definite D call. The CDR3 sequence is 14 residues long. Germline CDR1 and CDR2: SGHRS and YFSETQ. Deletions cut 0 bases from V and 5 bases from J, with 11 bases between. As DNA, the CDR3 is TGCGCCAGCAGCTTGGGACAATTGCCAACTGAAGCTTTCTTT. Translated: CASSLGQLPTEAFF.

This rearrangement joins TRBV4-3 to TRBJ1-4; possible D gene TRBD1, 5 bases. Deletions cut 3 bases from V and 8 bases from J, with 13 bases between. Germline V gives CDR1 LGHNA, CDR2 YSLEER. The CDR3 loop spans 14 amino acids. CDR3 residues: CASSQRDRIEKLFF. The CDR3 DNA reads as TGCGCCAGCAGCCAGCGGGACCGTATCGAAAAACTGTTTTTT.

The chain employs TRBV7-8 and TRBJ2-5; D might be TRBD1 (6 bases). The CDR3 is made up of 13 amino acids. From germline, CDR1 is SGHVS and CDR2 FQNEAQ. Deletions cut 4 bases from V and 3 bases from J, with 9 bases between. The CDR3 region is CASSSQGKETQYF. In DNA form, the CDR3 reads TGTGCCAGCAGCTCACAGGGAAAAGAGACCCAGTACTTC.

V is TRBV10-3 and J is TRBJ2-3; TRBD2 matches at 11 bases. Germline V gene lookup returns CDR1 ENHRY and CDR2 SYGVKD. The CDR3 loop spans 18 amino acids. Trimming at V came to 3 bases and at J to 0 bases, leaving 8 bases not matched to a gene. The CDR3 bases are TGTGCCATCAGTGATACTAGCGGGAGTGGAAAGAGCACAGATACGCAGTATTTT. Translated: CAISDTSGSGKSTDTQYF.

The rearrangement links TRBV19 to TRBJ1-4, with D possibly TRBD1 on 6 matching bases. Per germline, CDR1 LNHDA and CDR2 SQIVND (reference sequence). The V end was cut by 5 bases, the J end by 3 bases, with 7 bases between. This CDR3 spans 13 amino acids. CDR3 coding DNA: TGTGCCAGTAGTCGACAGGCTAATGAAAAACTGTTTTTT. Protein product: CASSRQANEKLFF.

The V call is TRBV5-1, the J call TRBJ2-5; the D gene is possibly TRBD1 (5 bases). Germline V gene sequence: CDR1 SGHRS, CDR2 YFSETQ. CDR3 length: 15 residues. Trimming removed 3 bases at V and 0 bases at J, with 12 bases between. CDR3 protein: CASSYNTGYQETQYF. In DNA, the CDR3 is TGCGCCAGCAGCTACAACACAGGTTACCAAGAGACCCAGTACTTC.

The chain combines TRBV9 with TRBJ2-2, with 8 bases that match TRBD2. Germline V lookup: CDR1 SGDLS, CDR2 YYNGEE. The CDR3 length is 13 residues. The junction had 3 bases not matched to a gene; V was cut back by 3 bases and J by 8 bases. CDR3 nucleotide sequence: TGTGCCAGCAGCGCGGGACTAGTGGGGGAGCTGTTTTTT. Residues: CASSAGLVGELFF. Based on the CDR3 plus reference TRBV9 and TRBJ2-2, the full variable domain is DSGVTQTPKHLITATGQRVTLRCSPRSGDLSVYWYQQSLDQGLQFLIQYYNGEERAKGNILERFSAQQFPDLHSELNLSSLELGDSALYFCASSAGLVGELFFGEGSRLTVL.

V usage is TRBV18 and J usage is TRBJ2-1; TRBD2 aligns across 14 bases. Germline V gene sequence: CDR1 KGHSH, CDR2 LQKENI. The CDR3 spans 17 residues. Germline trimming cut 0 bases from V and 5 bases from J; bases unmatched to any gene: 3. The CDR3: CASSPPGLAGANNEQFF. The DNA for the CDR3 is TGTGCCAGCTCACCACCGGGACTAGCGGGAGCGAACAATGAGCAGTTCTTC. The whole variable domain, filled in from reference TRBV18 and TRBJ2-1, reads NAGVMQNPRHLVRRRGQEARLRCSPMKGHSHVYWYRQLPEEGLKFMVYLQKENIIDESGMPKERFSAEFPKEGPSILRIQQVVRGDSAAYFCASSPPGLAGANNEQFFGPGTRLTVL.

The chain employs TRBV10-1 and TRBJ2-1, with D possibly being TRBD1 or TRBD2 (7 bases each). Looked up from germline, CDR1 is WNHNN and CDR2 is SYGVQD (reference sequence). The CDR3 runs 13 residues. Trimming stripped 4 bases from V and 9 bases from J, with 13 bases between. The CDR3 protein is CASSGSGGGEQFF. The DNA of the CDR3 is TGCGCCAGCAGTGGGTCAGGGGGGGGTGAGCAGTTCTTC.

The gene calls are TRBV7-9 and TRBJ2-5; no definite D call. The V gene lost 3 bases and the J gene lost 4 bases, with 6 bases spanning the gap. The CDR3 runs to 12 residues. Germline values: CDR1 SEHNR, CDR2 FQNEAQ (reference sequence). CDR3 sequence reads: CASSFFGETQYF. The CDR3 nucleotides read TGTGCCAGCAGCTTCTTCGGAGAGACCCAGTACTTC.

The CDR3 nucleotides read TGTGCCAGCTCATCCTGGAAGACAGGGAGCAATCAGCCCCAGCATTTT. This codes for CASSSWKTGSNQPQHF. This chain links TRBV18 with TRBJ1-5; 7 bases align to TRBD1. Germline assignment: CDR1 KGHSH and CDR2 LQKENI. This CDR3 has 16 amino acids. The V segment lost 5 bases and the J segment 1 base; nucleotides outside the gene matches: 8.

The chain's CDR3 is CASSLDGQGGEKLFF. CDR3 nucleotide sequence: TGCGCCAGCAGCTTGGATGGACAGGGGGGAGAAAAACTGTTTTTT. The chain links TRBV5-1 to TRBJ1-4, with 10 bases lining up with TRBD1. Looked up from germline, CDR1 is SGHRS and CDR2 is YFSETQ. The CDR3 consists of 15 residues. The J segment lost 8 bases and the V segment lost 0 bases, leaving 4 bases of the junction unmatched.

This chain joins TRBV27 and TRBJ1-1; a possible D gene is TRBD1 (5 bases). Trimming left V 0 bases short and J 0 bases short, with 8 bases between. Per the germline V gene, CDR1 is MNHEY and CDR2 is SMNVEV (reference sequence). The CDR3 runs to 15 residues. The CDR3 nucleotides read TGTGCCAGCAGTTTATCCGGGGGGATGAACACTGAAGCTTTCTTT. Protein sequence: CASSLSGGMNTEAFF.

The chain joins TRBV5-4 to TRBJ2-3; 7 bases match TRBD2. V lost 4 bases and J lost 5; bases outside the gene matches: 10. This CDR3 has 15 residues. Per germline, CDR1 SGHNT and CDR2 YYREEE (reference sequence). The CDR3 loop reads CASSLTGGWGDTQYF. The CDR3 nucleotides read TGTGCCAGCAGCCTTACCGGGGGGTGGGGAGATACGCAGTATTTT.

In DNA, the CDR3 is TGTGCCAGCAGCCTGGGACAGAACTCCTACGAGCAGTACTTC. Amino acid sequence: CASSLGQNSYEQYF. V gene TRBV11-1 combines with J gene TRBJ2-7; TRBD1 agrees at 7 bases. J lost 0 bases, V lost 5 bases, and 4 bases had no gene match. This CDR3 spans 14 amino acids. CDR1 SGHAT and CDR2 FQDESV come from the germline V gene (reference sequence).

This chain joins TRBV7-9 and TRBJ1-1; 7 nucleotides match TRBD1. The junction had 2 bases not matched to a gene; V was cut back by 5 bases and J by 5 bases. The CDR3 is made up of 12 amino acids. Germline V lookup: CDR1 SEHNR, CDR2 FQNEAQ (reference sequence). The CDR3 reads CASSLRGTEAFF. The CDR3 DNA follows: TGTGCCAGCAGCCTCAGGGGGACTGAAGCTTTCTTT.

J is TRBJ2-7 and V is TRBV27; 7 bases are a match to TRBD2. With V trimmed by 5 bases and J by 2 bases, 6 bases remained unmatched. CDR3 length: 14 residues. The germline V gene encodes CDR1 MNHEY and CDR2 SMNVEV (reference sequence). The CDR3 sequence: CASSRPGLPYEQYF. In nucleotides, the CDR3 is TGTGCCAGCAGTCGACCGGGACTACCCTACGAGCAGTACTTC.

The V gene is TRBV5-1, the J gene TRBJ2-3; TRBD2 matches at 11 bases. CDR3 length: 17 amino acids. Losses at the gene ends were 0 bases for V and 0 bases for J; bases not matched to a gene: 3. Germline V gene data show CDR1 as SGHRS and CDR2 as YFSETQ. CDR3: CASSLEGLAASTDTQYF. The DNA for the CDR3 is TGCGCCAGCAGCTTGGAGGGACTAGCGGCAAGCACAGATACGCAGTATTTT. Complete variable domain (other parts from reference TRBV5-1 and TRBJ2-3): KAGVTQTPRYLIKTRGQQVTLSCSPISGHRSVSWYQQTPGQGLQFLFEYFSETQRNKGNFPGRFSGRQFSNSRSEMNVSTLELGDSALYLCASSLEGLAASTDTQYFGPGTRLTVL.

The chain has TRBV2 and TRBJ2-7; D might be TRBD2 (5 bases). The CDR3 is 14 amino acids. Germline CDR1 is SNHLY and CDR2 is FYNNEI. V shed 2 bases and J shed 2 bases, with 10 bases lying between them. The CDR3 DNA follows: TGTGCCAGCAGTGAAAATGGAGGTACCTACGAGCAGTACTTC. Protein: CASSENGGTYEQYF. Combining the CDR3 with reference TRBV2 and TRBJ2-7 gives the whole variable domain EPEVTQTPSHQVTQMGQEVILRCVPISNHLYFYWYRQILGQKVEFLVSFYNNEISEKSEIFDDQFSVERPDGSNFTLKIRSTKLEDSAMYFCASSENGGTYEQYFGPGTRLTVT.

The chain recombines TRBV9 with TRBJ1-2, with D perhaps TRBD1 (6 bases). V was clipped by 0 bases and J by 4 bases, with 10 bases between them. This CDR3 comprises 14 residues. In germline, CDR1 is SGDLS, CDR2 YYNGEE. In DNA, the CDR3 is TGTGCCAGCAGCGTAGGTCAGGGGAGCTATGGCTACACCTTC. This gives the protein CASSVGQGSYGYTF.

The chain joins TRBV10-3 to TRBJ2-5; 8 bases agree with TRBD1. Judging by the DNA end, TRBJ2-7 fits better; the J call may be wrong. Germline CDR1 ENHRY, CDR2 SYGVKD. The CDR3 runs to 14 residues. The CDR3 sequence: CAISGGQATYEQYF. The CDR3 nucleotides are TGTGCCATCAGTGGGGGACAGGCCACCTACGAGCAGTACTTC.

As regards this clone: In the same sample, other DNA sequences code for this CDR3. V is TRBV5-4 and J is TRBJ2-4; weak D call: TRBD1 (6 bases). Trimming cost V 1 base and J 7 bases, with 21 bases left between them. CDR3 length equals 17 residues. Germline V CDR1 and CDR2: SGHNT, YYREEE (reference sequence). DNA of the CDR3: TGTGCCAGCAGCTTGCTAATCGGCAGGGGAGAGGGGAACATTCAGTACTTC. Encoded protein: CASSLLIGRGEGNIQYF.

This chain joins TRBV9 and TRBJ1-1, with 7 bases aligning to TRBD1. CDR1 and CDR2 (germline): SGDLS, YYNGEE. The CDR3 extends over 14 amino acids. Trimming at V came to 0 bases and at J to 3 bases, leaving 2 bases not matched to a gene. The CDR3 spells CASSVVDRDTEAFF. CDR3 nucleotides: TGTGCCAGCAGCGTAGTTGACAGGGACACTGAAGCTTTCTTT.

This chain joins TRBV18 and TRBJ2-3, with D maybe TRBD2 (6 bases). V was cut by 3 bases and J by 1 base, with 8 bases left in between. Germline CDR1 and CDR2: KGHSH and LQKENI. The CDR3 extends over 14 amino acids. The CDR3 spells CASSPEGGTDTQYF. CDR3 sequence (DNA): TGTGCCAGCTCACCGGAGGGAGGCACAGATACGCAGTATTTT. The variable domain in full, with the rest retrieved from reference TRBV18 and TRBJ2-3, is NAGVMQNPRHLVRRRGQEARLRCSPMKGHSHVYWYRQLPEEGLKFMVYLQKENIIDESGMPKERFSAEFPKEGPSILRIQQVVRGDSAAYFCASSPEGGTDTQYFGPGTRLTVL.

The chain couples TRBV4-3 to TRBJ1-1; D not certain. Trimming stripped 0 bases from V and 11 bases from J, with 25 bases between. The V gene's germline CDR1 is LGHNA and CDR2 YSLEER. This CDR3 has 17 residues. CDR3 loop: CASSQDIRLFGGGDAFF. CDR3 sequence (DNA): TGCGCCAGCAGCCAAGATATTAGACTCTTTGGCGGTGGCGACGCTTTCTTT.

The rearrangement uses TRBV9 and TRBJ2-5; possible D gene TRBD2, 7 bases. Trimming took 3 bases from V and 5 from J, leaving 14 bases between them. This CDR3 spans 14 amino acids. Germline V gene sequence: CDR1 SGDLS, CDR2 YYNGEE. The CDR3 nucleotides read TGTGCCAGCAGCGCGTGGGGGGGCATCGAGACCCAGTACTTC. This sequence encodes CASSAWGGIETQYF. The entire variable domain, with the rest obtained from reference TRBV9 and TRBJ2-5, is as follows: DSGVTQTPKHLITATGQRVTLRCSPRSGDLSVYWYQQSLDQGLQFLIQYYNGEERAKGNILERFSAQQFPDLHSELNLSSLELGDSALYFCASSAWGGIETQYFGPGTRLLVL.

The V call is TRBV6-6, the J call TRBJ1-3; the match to TRBD1 covers 7 bases. The junction had 8 bases not matched to a gene; V was cut back by 1 base and J by 5 bases. The CDR3 runs 16 residues. Germline assignment: CDR1 MNHNY and CDR2 SVGAGI (reference sequence). The CDR3 loop reads CASSYYGQGGRNTIYF. CDR3 DNA: TGTGCCAGCAGTTACTATGGGCAGGGGGGCCGAAACACCATATATTTT.